The clone carrying this T cell receptor (beta chain) was observed at least ten times. This record comes from a study of T-cell memory formation after mild COVID-19. TCRdb ran MiXCR on the 5' RACE reads and lists one entry per CDR3 protein. The sample yields some 40,000 distinct CDR3 sequences, roughly 6.1% seen once. The CDR3 loop spans 16 amino acids. CDR1 and CDR2 (germline): MDHEN, SYDVKM. Deletions cut 3 bases from V and 4 bases from J, with 17 bases between. The origin of this receptor is an adult who had mild COVID-19 (a few samples of this study predate the infection). Cell type and time point are not known. Specimen: PBMCs or a T cell subset sorted from them (not recorded which). V usage is TRBV28 and J usage is TRBJ2-3; maybe TRBD1 (6 bases). The CDR3 sequence is CASSFSGGGTADTQYF. The CDR3 coding sequence is TGTGCCAGCAGTTTTAGTGGGGGCGGAACGGCAGATACGCAGTATTTT.